This TCR beta chain was recorded in a study of early T cells in non-severe SARS-CoV-2 infection (dated by TCRdb to about 2021). The study in broad terms: Because TCR sequencing relied on bulk RNA taken from unsorted whole blood, pairing of alpha and beta chains was not possible.

Summary of the overall study and its limitations: VDJdb matching was skewed toward anti-spike CD8 responses, so virus-specific expansions were likely underestimated and private and CD4 specificities were missed.

This was a case-control study nested in a cohort of healthcare workers in London, UK, who had nasopharyngeal swab PCR tests and blood samples taken every week. Healthcare workers were enrolled in the week of the UK lockdown, from 23 to 31 March 2020, and were followed every week for up to roughly 15 weeks. The library was made by 5' RACE. The sequencer listed for this sample is NextSeq 500. To correct for sequencing error and PCR bias, the TCR library protocol tagged individual cDNA molecules with unique molecular identifiers. TCR alpha and beta chains were both sequenced, and the abundances of alpha and beta sequences in each sample were closely correlated with each other. Regarding the original processing steps: Decombinator V4 was used to perform V gene, J gene and CDR3 annotation of TCR sequences. Expanded TCRs were defined as changing significantly between any two time points under a Poisson model with p below 0.0001. Abundances of TCRs were expressed as counts per million after normalisation to the total number of TCRs sequenced in each sample. A search of VDJdb, accessed on 1 November 2021, was run for TCRs annotated to CMV, EBV and SARS-CoV-2, with TCRs annotated for multiple antigens excluded. Starting from the raw public reads, TCRdb applied fastp trimming at Q25, assembled clones with MiXCR and retained in-frame beta chains. Records with the same CDR3 protein are collapsed into one entry carrying the most frequent genes and DNA. The V and J calls follow TCRdb's processing rather than the paper's. The sample table contains 40,000 to 55,000 distinct CDR3 sequences; only one count was recorded for 7.7% of them. Of the sample, approximately 6.3% is held by the ten largest clones.

This clonotype was picked up many times. Its antigen specificity is not known. The sample holds no much larger clone one base away, and base qualities are not on file. The source material was whole blood. This TCR came from an adult who was a healthcare worker with PCR-confirmed SARS-CoV-2 infection or an uninfected control (not recorded which).

The nucleotide sequence is given as TGTGCCAGCAGCCTAGGGACTAGCGGGGCAGTAGATACGCAGTATTTT. It specifies CASSLGTSGAVDTQYF. The chain joins TRBV7-9 to TRBJ2-3; a stretch of 13 junction bases matches TRBD2. Measured from the cysteine to the phenylalanine, the CDR3 is 16 residues long. Left in the record is the CDR3 DNA by itself, 48 bases read in frame from the first base. V loses 5 bases at its end and J loses 5 bases; junction bases beyond the gene matches: 7. In the germline V gene (reference sequence), CDR1 corresponds to SEHNR and CDR2 to FQNEAQ.